This TCR beta chain stems from a study of blood T cell repertoires in COVID-19 (dated by TCRdb to the early 2020s). In the study overall: Collaborator samples came from the United States, Italy and Spain and covered acute and convalescent phases of COVID-19. HLA class I and class II types, where available, came from metadata supplied by the sample provider rather than from assay-based typing. Samples were obtained from the ongoing ImmuneRACE study (first 160 participants) and from 1,254 subjects provided by 6 global collaborators. Sample metadata almost always included a de-identified subject ID, COVID-19 status, age in years and sex. The material from the prospective study consisted of cDNA or gDNA derived from T cells, B-cell-depleted T cells, or PBMCs. The repertoires were released in a freely available public database intended as a resource for research on the immune response to SARS-CoV-2. Deeply sampled blood TCRbeta repertoires from subjects exposed to, actively infected with, or recovered from COVID-19 were included in the dataset.

The immunoSEQ Assay, a bias-controlled multiplex PCR, was used to amplify TCRbeta CDR3 regions from genomic DNA. The authors' pipeline ran thus. The number of nucleated cells in each sample was estimated by amplification of reference gene primers within the assay. To quantify the absolute abundance of each unique TCRbeta CDR3 rearrangement, sequence reads were collapsed and filtered. For each sample, productive Simpson clonality was calculated as the square root of Simpson's diversity index over productive rearrangements. Held by TCRdb, this immuneACCESS table contains in-frame sequences only and omits some clones. Under half of the omission traces to an unresolved V gene where checked; the cause of the rest is unknown. V and J calls and clone size are as listed in that table; D and trimming were resolved from the DNA. Across this sample there are about 100,000 clones, with around four fifths seen only once. In total, the top ten clones hold about 4.5% of the sample.

Collaborating institutions collected whole blood in K2EDTA tubes following their own protocols. For TCRbeta analysis, collaborators shipped samples as frozen whole blood, isolated PBMCs, or DNA extracted from either of those sample types. Comments on this clone: Its antigen remains undetermined. No clone much larger than this one lies a single base away; base qualities are absent.

What the research found in general, with its limitations: The amount of clinical and demographic metadata varied by source and participant and was provided uncurated.

There are 13 amino acids in the CDR3, from cysteine to phenylalanine inclusive. Only the CDR3 DNA stays, 39 bases, in frame from base 1. V was cut back by 4 bases and J by 5 bases, leaving a gap of 11 bases between them. The germline V gene specifies MNHEY as CDR1 and SVGEGT as CDR2. The sample was peripheral blood. The source is an older man with acute or convalescent COVID-19. This sequence uses TRBV6-2 or TRBV6-3 and TRBJ1-1; perhaps TRBD1 is the D gene, with 5 bases matching. The bases are TGTGCCAGCAGTTTCCCGGCAGGGACTGAAGCTTTCTTT. Its coded protein is CASSFPAGTEAFF.